This passage covers 21 T cell receptor beta chains from one sample sequenced in a study of cytomegalovirus exposure and HLA in healthy donors. PCR primers comprised 60 Vbeta and 13 Jbeta primers. Generated by immunoSEQ multiplex PCR, the TCRdb table keeps only in-frame clones and is missing some. Here the sample spans around 94,000 clones, around 85% being singletons. The sequencing input was PBMCs. These receptors were collected from a man between 18 and 35 years old in good health and CMV-seronegative.

The chain has TRBV25-1 and TRBJ2-3, with D perhaps matching TRBD2 (5 bases). The germline gives CDR1 MGHDK, CDR2 SYGVNS. The CDR3 length is 12 residues. V dropped 7 bases and J dropped 4 bases, with 9 bases sitting between them. The CDR3 spells CASTLSADTQYF. In DNA, the CDR3 is TGTGCCAGCACGCTTAGCGCAGATACGCAGTATTTT.

The rearrangement links TRBV7-2 to TRBJ2-5; TRBD1 is a possible D gene (7 bases). Trimming cost V 5 bases and J 2 bases, with 15 bases left between them. The V gene's germline CDR1 is SGHTA and CDR2 FQGNSA. The CDR3 loop spans 15 amino acids. The CDR3 reads CASSPGGRTQETQYF. In DNA form, the CDR3 reads TGTGCCAGCAGCCCAGGGGGGCGGACACAAGAGACCCAGTACTTC.

The chain recombines TRBV2 with TRBJ2-6, with TRBD2 as a possible D gene (5 bases). The CDR3 totals 14 residues. The V gene lost 5 bases and the J gene lost 2 bases, with 7 bases spanning the gap. Germline values: CDR1 SNHLY, CDR2 FYNNEI. The CDR3 sequence is CASSRETGANVLTF. The CDR3 nucleotides are TGTGCCAGCAGTCGGGAAACTGGGGCCAACGTCCTGACTTTC.

The genes are TRBV10-3 and TRBJ2-7, with D perhaps TRBD1 (7 bases). Trimming shortened V by 6 bases and J by 7 bases, and 13 bases separated the two germline ends. The CDR3 loop spans 12 amino acids. CDR1 and CDR2 (germline): ENHRY, SYGVKD. DNA for the CDR3: TGTGCCATCAGCGGGGCAGGGGGGGAGCAGTACTTC. Encoded protein: CAISGAGGEQYF.

The chain carries TRBV6-1 and TRBJ2-3; 14 bases are a match to TRBD2. Trimming removed 4 bases from V and 4 bases from J; junction bases left unmatched: 1. The CDR3 has 15 residues. Germline assignment: CDR1 MNHNS and CDR2 SASEGT. The CDR3 bases are TGTGCCAGCAGTGGACTAGCGGGAGGGCCAGATACGCAGTATTTT. The encoded protein is CASSGLAGGPDTQYF.

This clone was seen a few times. CDR3 residues: CASRPGDIGNTIYF. For the CDR3, the DNA is TGTGCCAGCAGACCGGGAGACATAGGAAACACCATATATTTT. V and J are TRBV27 and TRBJ1-3; D remains unclear. Germline CDR1 and CDR2: MNHEY and SMNVEV (reference sequence). The germline V and J ends were trimmed by 6 bases and 4 bases, with 13 bases remaining between them. The CDR3 extends over 14 amino acids.

Regarding this clone: Distinct nucleotide sequences in the sample also encode this CDR3. V is TRBV5-1 and J is TRBJ2-7; D not certain. Germline loops: CDR1 SGHRS, CDR2 YFSETQ. This CDR3 region has 14 residues. The ends were cut back, 0 bases at V and 2 bases at J, with 9 bases in the middle. The CDR3 sequence is CASSLVSNAYEQYF. CDR3 in DNA: TGCGCCAGCAGCTTGGTTTCTAATGCCTACGAGCAGTACTTC.

This rearrangement joins TRBV11-2 to TRBJ2-7, with D possibly being TRBD1 (5 bases). The V and J ends lost 0 bases and 1 base respectively, with 7 bases between them. Germline lookup yields CDR1 SGHAT and CDR2 FQNNGV. This CDR3 has 14 residues. The CDR3 is CASSLEQGSYEQYF. In DNA, the CDR3 is TGTGCCAGCAGCTTAGAGCAGGGATCCTACGAGCAGTACTTC. Based on the CDR3 plus reference TRBV11-2 and TRBJ2-7, the full variable domain is EAGVAQSPRYKIIEKRQSVAFWCNPISGHATLYWYQQILGQGPKLLIQFQNNGVVDDSQLPKDRFSAERLKGVDSTLKIQPAKLEDSAVYLCASSLEQGSYEQYFGPGTRLTVT.

The chain joins TRBV5-1 to TRBJ2-1; 10 positions match TRBD2. In germline, CDR1 is SGHRS, CDR2 YFSETQ. The V segment lost 4 bases and the J segment 7 bases; nucleotides outside the gene matches: 8. The CDR3 sequence is 15 residues long. Written as DNA, the CDR3 is TGCGCCAGCAGCGACGGGACTAGCGACCATAATGAGCAGTTCTTC. It encodes CASSDGTSDHNEQFF.

The J gene is TRBJ2-5, the V gene TRBV27; D unclear. Germline-derived CDR1 and CDR2 are MNHEY and SMNVEV (reference sequence). The CDR3 has 14 residues. Trimming left V 4 bases short and J 5 bases short, with 14 bases between. The CDR3 here is CASSSLGAWETQYF. The CDR3 DNA is TGTGCCAGCAGTTCCCTCGGAGCCTGGGAGACCCAGTACTTC.

This chain connects TRBV10-2 to TRBJ1-1, with D possibly TRBD1 on 6 matching bases. Germline CDR1 WSHSY, CDR2 SAAADI. The CDR3 loop spans 13 amino acids. Trimming cost V 7 bases and J 0 bases, with 9 bases left between them. In nucleotides, the CDR3 is TGCGCCAGCACGGACAGTGTGAACACTGAAGCTTTCTTT. The encoded protein is CASTDSVNTEAFF.

J is TRBJ1-1 and V is TRBV11-2, with D tentatively TRBD1 (6 bases). The ends were cut back, 5 bases at V and 1 base at J, with 14 bases in the middle. CDR3 length equals 15 residues. Germline assignment: CDR1 SGHAT and CDR2 FQNNGV. CDR3 in DNA: TGTGCCAGCAGCAAATTTACAGGGACGAACACTGAAGCTTTCTTT. The encoded protein is CASSKFTGTNTEAFF.

This clone came up many times. This chain links TRBV28 with TRBJ2-1; 7 nucleotides line up with TRBD2. This CDR3 comprises 15 residues. Looked up from germline, CDR1 is MDHEN and CDR2 is SYDVKM. J lost 8 bases, V lost 5 bases, and 12 bases had no gene match. The CDR3 region is CASSPGLEVFDEQFF. The CDR3 coding sequence is TGTGCCAGCAGTCCAGGACTAGAAGTGTTCGATGAGCAGTTCTTC.

The V call is TRBV25-1, the J call TRBJ1-1; 7 nucleotides match TRBD1. Unmatched junction bases numbered 2, after V lost 6 bases and J lost 4 bases. Germline assignment: CDR1 MGHDK and CDR2 SYGVNS. This CDR3 spans 12 amino acids. For the CDR3, the DNA is TGTGCCAGCAGCGACAGGGCCACTGAAGCTTTCTTT. Amino acid sequence: CASSDRATEAFF.

The chain links TRBV27 to TRBJ1-5; D is possibly TRBD1 (5 bases). The CDR3 contains 14 residues. V lost 4 bases to trimming and J lost 2 bases, with 9 bases between them. Germline loops: CDR1 MNHEY, CDR2 SMNVEV (reference sequence). The CDR3 sequence: CASSSQACNQPQHF. CDR3 in DNA: TGTGCCAGCAGTTCACAGGCCTGCAATCAGCCCCAGCATTTT.

The chain joins TRBV29-1 to TRBJ1-4; TRBD1 is a possible D gene (5 bases). Trimming left V 4 bases short and J 12 bases short, with 12 bases between. The CDR3 is 11 residues long. From germline, CDR1 is SQVTM and CDR2 ANQGSEA. The CDR3 is CSVGAGMELFF. The CDR3 nucleotides are TGCAGCGTTGGGGCAGGGATGGAACTGTTTTTT.

The rearrangement links TRBV5-1 to TRBJ1-1; no reliable D call. CDR3 length: 14 residues. Germline V gene data show CDR1 as SGHRS and CDR2 as YFSETQ. The germline V and J ends were trimmed by 1 base and 1 base, with 8 bases remaining between them. CDR3: CASSLNSANTEAFF. As DNA, the CDR3 is TGCGCCAGCAGCTTGAATAGCGCGAACACTGAAGCTTTCTTT.

This chain connects TRBV4-1 to TRBJ1-1; TRBD1 matches at 9 bases. Germline trimming cut 7 bases from V and 1 base from J; bases unmatched to any gene: 4. CDR1 is MGHRA and CDR2 is YSYEKL in the germline V gene. The CDR3 sequence is 14 residues long. CDR3 in amino acids: CASTLTGGNTEAFF. The CDR3 coding sequence is TGCGCCAGCACCTTGACAGGGGGGAACACTGAAGCTTTCTTT.

The chain links TRBV19 to TRBJ2-7; perhaps TRBD1 as D (6 bases). CDR3 length: 14 amino acids. Looked up from germline, CDR1 is LNHDA and CDR2 is SQIVND (reference sequence). The V and J ends lost 5 bases and 2 bases respectively, with 13 bases between them. CDR3 nucleotides: TGTGCCAGTAGTTTCCCGGGACACACCTACGAGCAGTACTTC. It specifies CASSFPGHTYEQYF.

The chain couples TRBV30 to TRBJ2-3; TRBD2 matches at 11 bases. Trimming removed 3 bases from V and 6 bases from J; junction bases left unmatched: 8. This CDR3 contains 15 residues. CDR1 and CDR2 from the germline V gene are GTSNPN and SVGIG (reference sequence). In DNA form, the CDR3 reads TGTGCCTGGAGCCCGGGACTAGCGGAGGTGGATACGCAGTATTTT. It is translated as CAWSPGLAEVDTQYF.

The rearrangement links TRBV7-9 to TRBJ2-1; 12 positions match TRBD2. CDR1 SEHNR and CDR2 FQNEAQ come from the germline V gene (reference sequence). The CDR3 is made up of 16 amino acids. The V and J ends lost 3 bases and 6 bases, in that order; junction bases with no gene match: 6. CDR3 sequence reads: CASSLTSSGRVNEQFF. CDR3 coding DNA: TGTGCCAGCAGCTTGACGTCTAGCGGGAGGGTCAATGAGCAGTTCTTC.